Included here is one TCR beta chain sequence, with context. The antigen remains unidentified. CDR3 length: 15 residues. Germline CDR1 and CDR2: LGHNA and YNFKEQ. V was pared by 4 bases and J by 1 base, with 13 bases between. Measured with immunoSEQ multiplex PCR; TCRdb has only the in-frame clones, and not every one. The table lists some 130,000 clones, approximately 90% of them singletons. The data originate from a study of OX40 agonist ivuxolimab in advanced cancers. Study-level background: Dose-escalation patients suffered from hepatocellular carcinoma, melanoma, renal cell or head and neck cancer. From roughly 20 to 90 years was the age range, with a mean of 60 years, and roughly 83% were male. Broader study findings: At doses 0.1 to 3.0 mg/kg, CD4+ and CD8+ clones expanded.

The sequence derives from an adult with an advanced solid tumor such as melanoma, head and neck, liver or kidney cancer. Material: CD4+ or CD8+ T cells sorted from blood, obtained in a trial of the OX40 agonist ivuxolimab. The chain is built from TRBV4-2 and TRBJ1-1, with D hard to call. CDR3 bases: TGTGCCAGCAGCCTCCAGCGGGGATCGAACACTGAAGCTTTCTTT. Protein: CASSLQRGSNTEAFF.